The clone carrying this T cell receptor beta chain was counted ten times or more. Its antigen remains unidentified. TCRdb re-called the PCR reads via MiXCR. The repertoire holds 20,000 to 25,000 clones, with 12% as singletons. The data belong to a study of metastatic and nonmetastatic thyroid tumors. Across the study: Peripheral blood and tumor or nodule samples from malignant and benign thyroid patients were compared.

Until they underwent thyroid surgery, no patient had received any treatment. Findings of the study overall: In both blood and tumor samples, TCR beta diversity was reported significantly higher for malignant than benign nodules.

This CDR3 is 11 amino acids long. Germline V lookup: CDR1 SNHLY, CDR2 FYNNEI. Trimming shortened V by 6 bases and J by 7 bases, and 7 bases separated the two germline ends. The sample comprised blood. V usage is TRBV2 and J usage is TRBJ1-5; D unresolved. The TCR was taken from a male donor with papillary thyroid cancer or a benign thyroid nodule (not recorded which). Some clones in this sample may be carry-over from other donors' samples. This CDR3 is CASRLGQPQHF. CDR3 in DNA: TGTGCCAGCAGATTGGGCCAGCCCCAGCATTTT. The variable domain in full, completed from reference TRBV2 and TRBJ1-5, reads EPEVTQTPSHQVTQMGQEVILRCVPISNHLYFYWYRQILGQKVEFLVSFYNNEISEKSEIFDDQFSVERPDGSNFTLKIRSTKLEDSAMYFCASRLGQPQHFGDGTRLSIL.